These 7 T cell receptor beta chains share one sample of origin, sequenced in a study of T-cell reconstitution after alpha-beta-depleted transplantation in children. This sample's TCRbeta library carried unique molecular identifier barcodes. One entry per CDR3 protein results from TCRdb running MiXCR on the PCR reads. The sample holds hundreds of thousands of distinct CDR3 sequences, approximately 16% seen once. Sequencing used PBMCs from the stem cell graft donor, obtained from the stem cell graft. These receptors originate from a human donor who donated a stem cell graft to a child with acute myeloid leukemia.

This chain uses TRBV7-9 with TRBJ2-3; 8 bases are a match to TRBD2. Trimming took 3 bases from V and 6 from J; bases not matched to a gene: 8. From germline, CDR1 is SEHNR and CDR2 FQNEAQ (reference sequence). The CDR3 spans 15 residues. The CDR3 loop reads CASSFTGLAADTQYF. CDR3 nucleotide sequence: TGTGCCAGCAGCTTCACTGGACTAGCAGCGGATACGCAGTATTTT.

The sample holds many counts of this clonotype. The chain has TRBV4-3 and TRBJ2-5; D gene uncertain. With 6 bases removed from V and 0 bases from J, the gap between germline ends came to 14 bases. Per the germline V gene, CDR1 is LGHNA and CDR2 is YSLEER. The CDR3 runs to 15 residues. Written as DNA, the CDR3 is TGCGCCAGCAGGACGAGGCACACCTACCAAGAGACCCAGTACTTC. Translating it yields CASRTRHTYQETQYF.

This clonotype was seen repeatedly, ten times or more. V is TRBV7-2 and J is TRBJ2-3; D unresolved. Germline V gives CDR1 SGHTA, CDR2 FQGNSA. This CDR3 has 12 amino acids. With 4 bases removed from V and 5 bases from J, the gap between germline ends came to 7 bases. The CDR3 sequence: CASSSDGDTQYF. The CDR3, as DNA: TGTGCCAGCAGCTCGGATGGAGATACGCAGTATTTT.

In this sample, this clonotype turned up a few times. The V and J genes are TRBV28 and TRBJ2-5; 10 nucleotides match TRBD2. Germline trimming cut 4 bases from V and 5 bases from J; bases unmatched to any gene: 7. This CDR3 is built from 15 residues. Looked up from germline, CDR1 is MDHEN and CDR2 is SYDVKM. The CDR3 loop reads CASSSRLAGEETQYF. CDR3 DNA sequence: TGTGCCAGCAGTTCACGACTAGCGGGTGAGGAGACCCAGTACTTC.

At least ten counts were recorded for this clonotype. The CDR3 here is CASSFEGRGGYGYTF. As DNA, the CDR3 is TGTGCCAGCAGCTTCGAGGGCAGGGGAGGCTATGGCTACACCTTC. J is TRBJ1-2 and V is TRBV5-5, with D perhaps matching TRBD1 (6 bases). Trimming left V 2 bases short and J 4 bases short, with 15 bases between. Germline V gene data show CDR1 as SGHKS and CDR2 as YYEKEE (reference sequence). CDR3 length equals 15 residues.

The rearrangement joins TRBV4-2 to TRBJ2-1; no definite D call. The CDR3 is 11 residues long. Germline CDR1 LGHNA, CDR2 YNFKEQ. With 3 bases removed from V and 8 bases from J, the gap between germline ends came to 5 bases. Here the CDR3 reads CASSQSDEQFF. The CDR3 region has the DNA TGTGCCAGCAGCCAGTCGGATGAGCAGTTCTTC.

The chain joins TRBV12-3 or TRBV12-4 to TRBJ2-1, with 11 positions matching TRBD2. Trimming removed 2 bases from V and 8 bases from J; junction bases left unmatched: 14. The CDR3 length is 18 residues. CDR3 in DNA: TGTGCCAGCAGTTTAATTAGAGGGAGACTAGCGGGGCGGGATGAGCAGTTCTTC. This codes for CASSLIRGRLAGRDEQFF.